Listed below are T cell receptor beta chains from one sample, sequenced in a study of cytomegalovirus exposure and HLA in healthy donors. TCRdb keeps only in-frame clones here, not all; method: immunoSEQ multiplex PCR. The profile shows 75,000 to 90,000 clones, roughly 80% of them singletons. Sequenced sample: PBMCs. The origin of the receptors is a man aged 35 to 55 in good health and CMV-seronegative. Each CDR3 is given with its conserved first and last residue. A D gene is named only where the DNA matches it firmly. Expanded clones are given a class, and other clones once, few, many or no size at all.

TRBV9	NA	TRBJ2-1	TRBD2	TGTGCCAGCAGCGCAGCGCTAGCGGGAGGTCGAAATGAGCAGTTCTTC	CASSAALAGGRNEQFF
TRBV30	NA	TRBJ2-7	NA	TGTGCCTGGAGTGTATGGGGGCGCGAGCAGTACTTC	CAWSVWGREQYF
TRBV5-5	NA	TRBJ2-5	TRBD2	TGTGCCAGCAGCTTGGTAGGACTAGCGGGAGGGTCGGAGACCCAGTACTTC	CASSLVGLAGGSETQYF
TRBV5-4	NA	TRBJ1-1	TRBD1	TGTGCCAGCAGCCTCCGGACAGGGGGAGCTTTCTTT	CASSLRTGGAFF
TRBV30	NA	TRBJ1-6	TRBD1	TGTGCCTCCAGGGGGTCGGGTTCACCCCTCCACTTT	CASRGSGSPLHF
TRBV5-6	NA	TRBJ1-1	TRBD1	TGTGCCAGCAGCTCGACAGGGCGAAGTAGGGACACTGAAGCTTTCTTT	CASSSTGRSRDTEAFF
TRBV5-4	NA	TRBJ1-4	NA	TGTGCCAGCAGCAACCAGGGGACGAATGAAAAACTGTTTTTT	CASSNQGTNEKLFF
TRBV6-6	NA	TRBJ1-2	TRBD1	TGTGCCCACCAGGACAGGTCTAACTATGGCTACACCTTC	CAHQDRSNYGYTF
TRBV27	NA	TRBJ1-6	NA	TGTGCCAGCAGTTTCAGGGGACCTAATTCACCCCTCCACTTT	CASSFRGPNSPLHF
TRBV5-1	NA	TRBJ2-2	NA	TGCGCCAGCAGCTCAGGACTGGAGAGCGGGGAGCTGTTTTTT	CASSSGLESGELFF
TRBV5-1	NA	TRBJ2-1	NA	TGCGCCAGCAGCCCCGCCCTGGGACGGGAGACCTTCTCCTACAATGAGCAGTTCTTC	CASSPALGRETFSYNEQFF
TRBV5-1	NA	TRBJ1-2	NA	TGCGCCAGCAGCTTGGCGGAGGATTTAGGTGGCTACACCTTC	CASSLAEDLGGYTF
TRBV5-1	NA	TRBJ2-1	TRBD2	TGCGCCAGCAGCTTGTTACTAGCGACCGATGAGCAGTTCTTC	CASSLLLATDEQFF
TRBV6-1	NA	TRBJ1-5	TRBD1	TGTGCCAGCAGTGGGGAACAGGGGGAAGTCAATCAGCCCCAGCATTTT	CASSGEQGEVNQPQHF
TRBV7-9	NA	TRBJ2-7	NA	TGTGCCAGCAGCTTACCGGGCTCCTACGAGCAGTACTTC	CASSLPGSYEQYF
TRBV29-1	NA	TRBJ2-5	NA	TGCAGCGTTGGGACAGATCAAGAGACCCAGTACTTC	CSVGTDQETQYF
TRBV7-3	NA	TRBJ1-2	NA	TGTGCCAGCAGCTTCTACGGCAGGAGGGAGGGTAACTATGGCTACACCTTC	CASSFYGRREGNYGYTF
TRBV27	few	TRBJ1-4	TRBD1	TGTGCCAGCAGTTCCCTCCCGGGACAGGGGAGGACTAATGAAAAACTGTTTTTT	CASSSLPGQGRTNEKLFF
TRBV2	NA	TRBJ2-2	NA	TGTGCCAGCCTAATCCTCTGGACCGGGGAGCTGTTTTTT	CASLILWTGELFF
TRBV6-1	NA	TRBJ2-4	NA	TGTGCCAGCAGTGAAGCAGGGGCAAAAAACATTCAGTACTTC	CASSEAGAKNIQYF
TRBV4-2	NA	TRBJ2-7	NA	TGTGCCAGCAGCCAAGCCGTAGGGGAAGGCTACGAGCAGTACTTC	CASSQAVGEGYEQYF
TRBV10-1	NA	TRBJ2-7	TRBD2	TGCGCCAGCAGTGGCGGGGGAGAGCAGTACTTC	CASSGGGEQYF
TRBV5-1	NA	TRBJ2-5	NA	TGCGCCAGCAGCTTGGGACTAACTGGCCAAGAGACCCAGTACTTC	CASSLGLTGQETQYF
TRBV7-8	NA	TRBJ1-1	TRBD1	TGTGCCAGCAGCTTAGAACAGGGGGGCACTGAAGCTTTCTTT	CASSLEQGGTEAFF
TRBV5-1	NA	TRBJ2-6	NA	TGCGCCAGCAGCTTGGGGTATCGGCAGGGAAGCGTCCTGACTTTC	CASSLGYRQGSVLTF
TRBV2	NA	TRBJ2-1	NA	TGTGCCAGCAGGATGACCCTCCTGGGAGGGGGACGGGAGTTGAGGAATGAGCAGTTCTTC	CASRMTLLGGGRELRNEQFF
TRBV6-5	few	TRBJ2-7	NA	TGTGCCAGCAGTTACTCGACAATCGGCGGGTCGTACGAGCAGTACTTC	CASSYSTIGGSYEQYF
TRBV4-2	NA	TRBJ1-4	TRBD1	TGTGCCAGCAGCCAAGATCGCGGGACAGGGGTTGAAAAACTGTTTTTT	CASSQDRGTGVEKLFF
TRBV28	once	TRBJ2-7	NA	TGTGCCAGCACGGGTGGCTACGAGCAGTACTTC	CASTGGYEQYF
TRBV5-4	NA	TRBJ2-7	NA	TGTGCCAGCAGCTTGGGTTACGAGCAGTACTTC	CASSLGYEQYF
TRBV5-1	few	TRBJ2-2	NA	TGCGCCAGCAGCTTGGGTCCCAGGAACACCGGGGAGCTGTTTTTT	CASSLGPRNTGELFF
TRBV4-3	NA	TRBJ2-4	TRBD2	TGCGCCAGCAGTGAGGGAGGGAACAAAAACATTCAGTACTTC	CASSEGGNKNIQYF
TRBV7-9	NA	TRBJ2-2	TRBD1	TGTGCCAGCAGCCGCGGGACAGGGAACACCGGGGAGCTGTTTTTT	CASSRGTGNTGELFF
TRBV10-3	NA	TRBJ2-1	TRBD2	TGTGCCACCGGGACTAGCGGGGTGAGCTCCTACAATGAGCAGTTCTTC	CATGTSGVSSYNEQFF
TRBV30	NA	TRBJ1-2	NA	TGTGCCTGGAGTGTATTGGCCCGGGTCCAGGGCTACACCTTC	CAWSVLARVQGYTF
TRBV5-1	few	TRBJ2-2	NA	TGCGCCAGCAGCTTGGTTGTCAGCGACACCGGGGAGCTGTTTTTT	CASSLVVSDTGELFF
TRBV10-3	NA	TRBJ2-1	NA	TGTGCCATCAGTAGCCTGAGGCACAATGAGCAGTTCTTC	CAISSLRHNEQFF
TRBV28	NA	TRBJ2-7	TRBD2	TGTGCCAGCTTAGCGGGGGGGACCTACGAGCAGTACTTC	CASLAGGTYEQYF
TRBV4-3	NA	TRBJ2-3	TRBD1	TGCGCCAGCAGCCAAGAGCTAGGGGGCGATAGCGCAGATACGCAGTATTTT	CASSQELGGDSADTQYF
TRBV5-4	NA	TRBJ2-7	NA	TGTGCCAGCAGCTTGAAGGGGCCGACACCAAAGCAGTACTTC	CASSLKGPTPKQYF
TRBV7-9	once	TRBJ2-7	TRBD2	TGTGCCAGCAGCTCTGCCCGTTCTAGACTAGCGGGAAATTTGATCGAGCAGTACTTC	CASSSARSRLAGNLIEQYF
TRBV20-1	once	TRBJ2-7	TRBD2	TGCAGTGCTCACCCGGGAGGGGGGCAGTACTTC	CSAHPGGGQYF
TRBV21-1	NA	TRBJ1-5	NA	TGTGCCAGCAGCAAAAAGCGGGACAGGGGGCGAGAGCCCCAGCATTTT	CASSKKRDRGREPQHF
TRBV7-8	NA	TRBJ2-2	TRBD2	TGTGCCAGCAGCTTAGCGCGGCTAGCGGGAGGGCCAGGCACCGGGGAGCTGTTTTTT	CASSLARLAGGPGTGELFF
TRBV6-1	NA	TRBJ2-1	TRBD2	TGTGCCAGCAGTGAATTTCTCTTGGGTTCACTAGCGGGACCCTCCTACAATGAGCAGTTCTTC	CASSEFLLGSLAGPSYNEQFF
TRBV9	NA	TRBJ2-1	TRBD2	TGTGCCAGCAGCCTGACTAGCGGGGGGCTTAAAGGCAATGAGCAGTTCTTC	CASSLTSGGLKGNEQFF
TRBV7-9	NA	TRBJ2-2	NA	TGTGCCAGCAGCTTCGATCCTACGGAGCTGTTTTTT	CASSFDPTELFF
TRBV19	NA	TRBJ2-3	TRBD1	TGTGCCAGTAGTATTCTGGCAGGGGGTTTAGATACGCAGTATTTT	CASSILAGGLDTQYF
TRBV28	few	TRBJ2-4	TRBD1	TGTGCCAGCAGCCAGACCTGGACAGGGGCCTTAATAACACCAGCCAAAAACATTCAGTACTTC	CASSQTWTGALITPAKNIQYF
TRBV5-4	NA	TRBJ1-1	NA	TGTGCCAGCAGCTTTTGGGGGCTTGAAGCTTTCTTT	CASSFWGLEAFF
TRBV28	NA	TRBJ2-7	NA	TGTGCCAGCAGTCTCTACTACGAGCAGTACTTC	CASSLYYEQYF
TRBV7-2	NA	TRBJ1-2	NA	TGTGCCAGCAGCTTTCGATCGACAGGCGCCAACTATGGCTACACCTTC	CASSFRSTGANYGYTF
TRBV28	few	TRBJ2-1	TRBD2	TGTGCCAGCGGACCGGGACTAGCAGACAATGAGCAGTTCTTC	CASGPGLADNEQFF
TRBV27	NA	TRBJ1-5	NA	TGTGCCAGCAGTTTAGTGGCCCAGACACCTTGGCGCAATCAGCCCCAGCATTTT	CASSLVAQTPWRNQPQHF
TRBV6-1	few	TRBJ1-1	NA	TGTGCCAGCAGTGCTTACGCAGGGAACACTGAAGCTTTCTTT	CASSAYAGNTEAFF